This T cell receptor (delta chain) was recorded in a study of Vγ9Vδ2 T cells in congenital toxoplasmosis (dated by TCRdb to about 2021). In the study overall: IgG, IgM and IgA serology, Western blot and an in-house interferon-gamma release assay were used to diagnose congenital toxoplasmosis. In this study, researchers looked at the gamma and delta chain CDR3 repertoires of sorted blood gammadelta T cells, comparing infants congenitally infected with T. gondii against uninfected infants. Repertoire sequencing was done on samples from infants at 2 months after birth and at 1 year of age. At 2 months, TCR sequencing included about 5 infected and approximately eleven uninfected infants, while at 1 year the sequenced group was 3 infected and 4 uninfected infants. Overall study outcomes, separate from this receptor: Germline-encoded fetal-type TRDV2 CDR3 sequences seemed more prevalent in infected than uninfected approximately 2-month-old infants, suggesting an in utero expansion footprint. Two months was the earliest age with enough suitable sample material for TCR repertoire analysis, so newborn repertoires were not sequenced. The repertoire differences between infected and uninfected infants were less clear at 1 year of age than at 2 months. At 2 months, infected infants appeared to have fewer N additions in TRGV9 and TRDV2 CDR3s than uninfected infants, particularly in TRDV2-TRDJ1 sequences. Both infected and uninfected infants showed a high prevalence of a public TRGV9 clonotype.

Mothers of both infected and uninfected infants received the same treatment, using spiramycin and/or pyrimethamine plus sulfadiazine plus folinic acid. All infants, infected and uninfected, were born by term delivery after more than 37 weeks of gestation. About 0.95 mL of blood was turned into PBMCs through Lymphoprep gradient centrifugation, and the PBMCs were then cryopreserved in liquid nitrogen and sent to Belgium. Thawed PBMCs were labeled with Zombie NIR viability dye and stained with CD3, TCR gammadelta, Vgamma9 and Vdelta2 antibodies. A FACSAria III was used to sort CD3+ TCRgammadelta+ T cells, reaching a mean purity of about 98%. For each sample, the RNeasy Micro Kit was used to isolate RNA from some 10,000 sorted gammadelta T cells. Infants were born to mothers enrolled with primary T. gondii infection during pregnancy. Infant peripheral blood was collected at an outpatient microbiology and virology center in Pavia, Italy.

V was cut back by 3 bases and J by 0 bases, leaving a gap of 25 bases between them. CDR1 is given as GEAIGNYY and CDR2 as EKD, both from the germline V gene. The CDR3 sequence holds 19 residues, the cysteine and phenylalanine included. CDR3 DNA only is kept here, 57 bases in frame from base 1. cDNA was made by template-switch reverse transcription with TRGC- and TRDC-specific primers in one tube, using SuperScript II. The TRGC primer was designed so that it would bind both of the constant genes TRGC1 and TRGC2. Amplification of TRG and TRD was done with the KAPA Real-Time Library Amplification Kit, and AMPure XP beads were used for purification between steps. Index PCR with the Nextera XT Index Kit was used to attach Illumina sequencing adapters. An Illumina MiSeq running the V2 300 kit was used to sequence the TRG and TRD amplicons, producing 150 bp paired-end reads. In the authors' own workflow: Before any further analysis, FastQC version 0.11.8 was used to check read quality. Reads were aligned against the TRG or TRD reference genes from GenBank, and CDR3 sequences were constructed using MiXCR version 3.0.3. Default MiXCR settings were kept, except that 3 rather than 5 consecutive nucleotides were used to assemble TRDD gene segments. N additions, CDR3 length, J segment length and clonotype sharing between samples were calculated with VDJtools version 1.2.1. Out-of-frame CDR3 sequences and those containing stop codons were excluded from analysis. To look for overlap, the infant repertoires were checked against previously published Vgamma9Vdelta2 repertoires from fetal, cord blood and adult blood. TCRdb reprocessed the public data with the CATT caller; entries with the same nucleotide sequence were combined afterwards. The V and J calls shown here were made by TCRdb, not taken from the authors' results. The sample table contains 350 or so delta-chain clones; only one count was recorded for more than 25% of them. The ten largest clones represent around 83% of the sample.

Concerning this clone: What antigen it recognizes has not been identified. A far larger clone is just one base off, so this is likely a read error. The identical CDR3 is also encoded by other nucleotide sequences in the sample.

The specimen sequenced was gamma-delta T cells from blood. The chain joins TRDV2 to TRDJ1; the D region possibly corresponds to TRDD3 (5 bases align). TCRdb lists no J gene, so it was determined here by aligning the DNA to germline. The receptor comes from a child under 10 years old born to a mother with Toxoplasma gondii infection during pregnancy, either congenitally infected or uninfected (not recorded which). The CDR3 in this case is CACDHLTGGSPSYTDKLIF. At the DNA level, the sequence is TGTGCCTGTGACCATCTGACTGGTGGGTCACCCTCGTACACCGATAAACTCATCTTT.